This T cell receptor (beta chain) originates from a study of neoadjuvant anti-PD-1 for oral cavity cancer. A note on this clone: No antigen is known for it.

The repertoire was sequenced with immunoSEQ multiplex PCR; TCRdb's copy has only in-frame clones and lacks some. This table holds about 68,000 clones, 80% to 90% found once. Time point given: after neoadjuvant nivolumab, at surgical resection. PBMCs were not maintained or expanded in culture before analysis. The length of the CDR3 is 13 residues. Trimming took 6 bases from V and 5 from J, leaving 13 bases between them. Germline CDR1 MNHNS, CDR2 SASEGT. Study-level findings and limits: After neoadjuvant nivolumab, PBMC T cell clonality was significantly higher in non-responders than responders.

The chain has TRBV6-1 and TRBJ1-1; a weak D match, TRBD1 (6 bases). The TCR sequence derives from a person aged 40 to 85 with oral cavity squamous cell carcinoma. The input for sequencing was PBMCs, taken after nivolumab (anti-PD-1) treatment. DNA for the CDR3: TGTGCCAGCAGCGGACTCAGGGGTACTGAAGCTTTCTTT. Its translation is CASSGLRGTEAFF.